The next 3 T cell receptor beta chains were all read from a single sample in a study of T cell responses to AZD1222 COVID-19 vaccine. Sequenced by immunoSEQ multiplex PCR; TCRdb stores in-frame clones only, minus some. Of about 130,000 clones listed, roughly 90% are singletons. Here the sequenced sample was peripheral blood, taken on day 0 of AZD1222 vaccination. The receptor source for this set is an adult in good health.

The chain uses TRBV23-1 and TRBJ1-2; the D is unclear. TRBV23-1 is placed among ORFs of uncertain function. Trimming removed 7 bases from V and 6 bases from J, with 15 bases in between. The CDR3 has 13 residues. The DNA for the CDR3 is TGCGCCAGCACAGCCCGGGTACCCAATGGCTACACCTTC. Translating it yields CASTARVPNGYTF.

The chain has TRBV5-1 and TRBJ2-5, with TRBD1 as a possible D gene (6 bases). Trimming took off 4 bases at V and 9 bases at J, with 19 bases between the two ends. The CDR3 sequence is 14 residues long. Germline V gives CDR1 SGHRS, CDR2 YFSETQ. In DNA, the CDR3 is TGCGCCAGCAGCCCCGGACAGAGCAAGAGACCCCAGTACTTC. Amino acid sequence: CASSPGQSKRPQYF. The full variable domain, with the rest looked up from reference TRBV5-1 and TRBJ2-5, is KAGVTQTPRYLIKTRGQQVTLSCSPISGHRSVSWYQQTPGQGLQFLFEYFSETQRNKGNFPGRFSGRQFSNSRSEMNVSTLELGDSALYLCASSPGQSKRPQYFGPGTRLLVL.

This chain links TRBV4-3 with TRBJ2-3, with a possible D match to TRBD2 (6 bases). In germline, CDR1 is LGHNA, CDR2 YSLEER. Trimming took off 1 base at V and 6 bases at J, with 20 bases between the two ends. The CDR3 consists of 17 residues. DNA for the CDR3: TGCGCCAGCAGCCAAGGTCGCGCGGGAATTTTTTCGGATACGCAGTATTTT. This translates into CASSQGRAGIFSDTQYF.